This TCR beta chain was sequenced for a study of T-cell memory formation after mild COVID-19. Study-level findings and limits: Clones that contracted clustered mainly in CM and EM if CD4+ and in EMRA if CD8+.

TCRalpha and TCRbeta libraries used 5'RACE with constant-segment primers and UMIs. Via MiXCR, TCRdb re-called the 5' RACE reads, giving one row per CDR3 protein. This repertoire shows about 140,000 distinct CDR3 sequences, 15% to 20% found once; its top ten account for 2% to 2.5%. The CDR3 extends over 17 amino acids. Trimming stripped 3 bases from V and 5 bases from J, with 23 bases between. This clonotype was seen only a few times. Its antigen is not identified. This clonotype was obtained from an adult woman who had mild COVID-19 (a few samples of this study predate the infection). Cell type and time point are not known. The chain combines TRBV12-3 or TRBV12-4 with TRBJ2-7; D not certain. Sequencing was performed on PBMCs or a T cell subset sorted from them (not recorded which). CDR3: CASSLQLWTGLGHEQYF. The CDR3 coding sequence is TGTGCCAGCAGTTTGCAGCTCTGGACGGGCCTTGGGCACGAGCAGTACTTC.